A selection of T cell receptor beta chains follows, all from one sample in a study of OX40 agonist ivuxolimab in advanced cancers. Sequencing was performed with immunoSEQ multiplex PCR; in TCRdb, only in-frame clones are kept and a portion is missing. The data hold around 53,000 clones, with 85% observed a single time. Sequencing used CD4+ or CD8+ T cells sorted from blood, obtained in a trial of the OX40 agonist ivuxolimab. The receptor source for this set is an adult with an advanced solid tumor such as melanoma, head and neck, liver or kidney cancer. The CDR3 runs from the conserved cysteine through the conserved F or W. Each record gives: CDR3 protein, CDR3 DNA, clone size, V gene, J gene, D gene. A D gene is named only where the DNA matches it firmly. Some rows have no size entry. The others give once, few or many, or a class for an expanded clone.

CASSKGSQPQHF	TGTGCCAGCAGCAAGGGCTCCCAGCCCCAGCATTTT	-	TRBV21-1	TRBJ1-5	-
CASSYSNEVSYEQYF	TGTGCCAGCAGTTACTCGAATGAGGTCAGCTACGAGCAGTACTTC	-	TRBV6-5	TRBJ2-7	-
CASSLVEASLGEQFF	TGTGCCAGCAGCTTAGTGGAAGCCTCGCTGGGTGAGCAGTTCTTC	few	TRBV7-2	TRBJ2-1	-
CASSSRWDGTGELFF	TGTGCCAGCAGCTCGCGGTGGGACGGCACCGGGGAGCTGTTTTTT	-	TRBV9	TRBJ2-2	-
CASSSLAGGVTDTQYF	TGTGCCAGCAGCTCTTTAGCGGGGGGGGTCACAGATACGCAGTATTTT	-	TRBV5-8	TRBJ2-3	TRBD2
CASSPRDRGYTF	TGTGCCAGCAGCCCCCGGGACAGAGGCTACACCTTC	-	TRBV5-6	TRBJ1-2	TRBD1
CASSQGMAGPFF	TGCGCCAGCAGCCAAGGGATGGCAGGCCCGTTCTTC	-	TRBV4-3	TRBJ2-1	-
CASSLLDGAAETQYF	TGTGCCAGCAGCCTCCTCGACGGGGCGGCGGAGACCCAGTACTTC	-	TRBV7-8	TRBJ2-5	-
CASSLWDREKETQYF	TGTGCCAGCAGCCTTTGGGACAGGGAAAAAGAGACCCAGTACTTC	-	TRBV2	TRBJ2-5	TRBD1
CASSYLGGRTEQYF	TGTGCCAGCAGTTACCTGGGGGGACGCACAGAGCAGTACTTC	-	TRBV6-5	TRBJ2-7	-
CATSRGYTEAFF	TGTGCCACCAGCAGAGGGTACACTGAAGCTTTCTTT	-	TRBV15	TRBJ1-1	-
CASSEGGRGDGNQPQHF	TGTGCCAGCAGTGAGGGGGGGAGGGGCGACGGCAATCAGCCCCAGCATTTT	-	TRBV2	TRBJ1-5	-
CASSVGGLPYNEQFF	TGTGCCAGCAGCGTAGGAGGACTACCCTACAATGAGCAGTTCTTC	-	TRBV9	TRBJ2-1	-
CASSLGDRYGYTF	TGTGCCAGCAGCTTGGGGGACAGATATGGCTACACCTTC	-	TRBV5-5	TRBJ1-2	TRBD1
CASSYEGRSEQYF	TGTGCCAGCAGTTACGAGGGGAGATCCGAGCAGTACTTC	-	TRBV6-6	TRBJ2-7	-
CASSPRQINYGYTF	TGTGCCAGCAGTCCCCGACAGATTAACTATGGCTACACCTTC	-	TRBV27	TRBJ1-2	-
CASSLGRGTQYF	TGTGCCAGCAGCCTGGGTCGGGGAACGCAGTATTTT	-	TRBV5-6	TRBJ2-3	-
CAIWDSTYNEQFF	TGTGCCATCTGGGACAGCACCTACAATGAGCAGTTCTTC	-	TRBV6-1	TRBJ2-1	TRBD1
CASSLGLLGEQYF	TGTGCCAGCAGCTTGGGACTACTGGGCGAGCAGTACTTC	-	TRBV7-2	TRBJ2-7	TRBD2
CASSGGPSGGYTF	TGTGCCAGCTCTGGGGGTCCATCGGGTGGCTACACCTTC	-	TRBV2	TRBJ1-2	-
CASSTDSYNSPLHF	TGTGCCAGCAGCACGGACAGCTATAATTCACCCCTCCACTTT	-	TRBV11-3	TRBJ1-6	-
CALPRVLGTNYGYTF	TGTGCCCTCCCGAGGGTGCTGGGGACTAACTATGGCTACACCTTC	-	TRBV7-9	TRBJ1-2	-
CASSFELEGNTEAFF	TGTGCCAGCAGCTTTGAACTGGAGGGGAACACTGAAGCTTTCTTT	-	TRBV7-2	TRBJ1-1	-
CASSPGQANTGELFF	TGTGCCAGCAGTCCCGGACAGGCGAACACCGGGGAGCTGTTTTTT	-	TRBV28	TRBJ2-2	TRBD1
CASSQGTGVSSGNTIYF	TGCGCCAGCAGCCAAGGGACGGGGGTGAGCTCTGGAAACACCATATATTTT	-	TRBV4-3	TRBJ1-3	-
CASSLSGRYSNQPQHF	TGTGCCAGCAGTTTGTCGGGCAGATATAGCAATCAGCCCCAGCATTTT	-	TRBV28	TRBJ1-5	-
CASSLVIRDYTYQETQYF	TGTGCCAGCAGCTTAGTGATAAGGGACTACACGTACCAAGAGACCCAGTACTTC	-	TRBV11-2	TRBJ2-5	TRBD2
CASSFAHISSGNTIYF	TGTGCCAGCAGTTTCGCCCACATCTCCTCTGGAAACACCATATATTTT	-	TRBV6-6	TRBJ1-3	-
CATQSGTQYF	TGTGCCACCCAGTCGGGGACCCAGTACTTC	-	TRBV6-5	TRBJ2-5	-
CASTGPWGMNTEAFF	TGTGCCAGCACCGGGCCCTGGGGTATGAACACTGAAGCTTTCTTT	-	TRBV6-5	TRBJ1-1	-
CASSQNRGPHQETQYF	TGTGCCAGCAGCCAAAACAGGGGCCCGCACCAAGAGACCCAGTACTTC	-	TRBV28	TRBJ2-5	TRBD1
CASSQSPGYGYTF	TGCGCCAGCAGCCAATCCCCAGGGTATGGCTACACCTTC	-	TRBV4-1	TRBJ1-2	-
CASSQDPVSGGSNQPQHF	TGCGCCAGCAGCCAAGATCCCGTATCGGGGGGGAGCAATCAGCCCCAGCATTTT	-	TRBV4-1	TRBJ1-5	-
CASSVRPGLAQNEQFF	TGTGCCAGCAGCGTAAGACCGGGACTAGCGCAAAATGAGCAGTTCTTC	-	TRBV9	TRBJ2-1	TRBD2
CASSGGTGGEKLFF	TGCGCCAGCAGTGGAGGGACAGGAGGCGAAAAACTGTTTTTT	-	TRBV10-2	TRBJ1-4	TRBD1
CASSESGWDTNQPQHF	TGTGCCAGCAGTGAAAGTGGGTGGGATACCAATCAGCCCCAGCATTTT	-	TRBV2	TRBJ1-5	-
CASRGDRGLYYEQYF	TGTGCCAGCAGGGGGGACAGGGGTTTATACTACGAGCAGTACTTC	-	TRBV28	TRBJ2-7	TRBD1
CASSLIGGGNEQYF	TGTGCCAGCAGTTTAATAGGAGGGGGCAACGAGCAGTACTTC	once	TRBV27	TRBJ2-7	-
CASSFRGRWRRPNYGYTF	TGTGCCAGCAGCTTCAGGGGCAGGTGGCGTCGACCTAACTATGGCTACACCTTC	few	TRBV7-9	TRBJ1-2	-
CASSPVGYNEQFF	TGTGCCAGCAGCCCAGTCGGGTACAATGAGCAGTTCTTC	-	TRBV7-9	TRBJ2-1	-
CASSLDSLQGYYGYTF	TGTGCCAGCAGCTTAGATTCCCTACAGGGGTACTATGGCTACACCTTC	-	TRBV7-2	TRBJ1-2	TRBD1
CASSSSGGNNQPQHF	TGTGCCAGCAGCTCATCGGGGGGGAACAATCAGCCCCAGCATTTT	-	TRBV7-8	TRBJ1-5	-
CASSALTVNTQYF	TGTGCCAGCAGCGCCTTGACAGTTAATACGCAGTATTTT	-	TRBV9	TRBJ2-3	-
CASSMGQVPSYEQYF	TGTGCCAGCAGCATGGGACAGGTCCCCTCCTACGAGCAGTACTTC	-	TRBV9	TRBJ2-7	TRBD1
CASSDGVGTGELFF	TGTGCCAGCAGCGACGGCGTAGGAACCGGGGAGCTGTTTTTT	-	TRBV7-2	TRBJ2-2	-
CASSPGDSRHFLNTEAFF	TGTGCCAGCAGCCCCGGGGACAGCCGGCATTTTTTGAACACTGAAGCTTTCTTT	-	TRBV28	TRBJ1-1	TRBD1
CATSWGQHTEAFF	TGTGCCACCAGTTGGGGGCAACACACTGAAGCTTTCTTT	once	TRBV9	TRBJ1-1	-
CASSLVGAQETQYF	TGTGCCAGCAGCTTAGTGGGGGCCCAAGAGACCCAGTACTTC	-	TRBV7-9	TRBJ2-5	-
CATSREEETDTQYF	TGTGCCACCAGCAGAGAGGAGGAGACAGATACGCAGTATTTT	-	TRBV15	TRBJ2-3	-
CASSLPGGTTDTQYF	TGTGCCAGCAGCCTTCCGGGGGGGACCACAGATACGCAGTATTTT	-	TRBV6-5	TRBJ2-3	TRBD2
CASGRSGQRNTGELFF	TGTGCTAGTGGAAGGTCGGGACAGAGAAACACCGGGGAGCTGTTTTTT	-	TRBV12-5	TRBJ2-2	TRBD1
CASSLAGEGGEETQYF	TGTGCCAGCAGCTTGGCCGGGGAAGGGGGGGAAGAGACCCAGTACTTC	once	TRBV5-6	TRBJ2-5	-
CASSRLAGGRNEQFF	TGTGCCAGTAGTAGACTAGCGGGGGGGAGGAATGAGCAGTTCTTC	-	TRBV19	TRBJ2-1	TRBD2